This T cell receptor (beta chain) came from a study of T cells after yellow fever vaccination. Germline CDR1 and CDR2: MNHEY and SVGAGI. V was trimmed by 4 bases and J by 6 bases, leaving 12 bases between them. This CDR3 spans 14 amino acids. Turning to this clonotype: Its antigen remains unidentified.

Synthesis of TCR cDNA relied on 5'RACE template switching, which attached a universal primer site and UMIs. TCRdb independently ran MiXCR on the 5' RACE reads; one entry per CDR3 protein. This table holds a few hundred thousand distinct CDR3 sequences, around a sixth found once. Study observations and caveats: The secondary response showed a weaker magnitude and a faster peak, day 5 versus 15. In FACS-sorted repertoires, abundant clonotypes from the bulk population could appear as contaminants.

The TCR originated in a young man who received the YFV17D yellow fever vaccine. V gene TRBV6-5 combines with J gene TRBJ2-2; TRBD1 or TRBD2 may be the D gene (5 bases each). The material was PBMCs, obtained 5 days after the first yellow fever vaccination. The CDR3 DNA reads TGTGCCAGCAGTTTGTCTCAGGGAGCCGGGGAGCTGTTTTTT. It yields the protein CASSLSQGAGELFF.